This T cell receptor beta chain was recovered during a study of cytomegalovirus exposure and HLA in healthy donors. Vbeta (60) and Jbeta (13) primers were used in the PCR. The protocol was immunoSEQ multiplex PCR, while the TCRdb copy is restricted to in-frame clones and leaves out a portion. This table holds about 120,000 clones, under 90% found once. This clone was picked up one time. Its antigen is as yet unknown. The CDR3 is 16 residues long. V shed 5 bases and J 2 bases; nucleotides not matched to a gene: 10. Germline V lookup: CDR1 SGHNT, CDR2 YYREEE (reference sequence). The study's findings and limits: A prior analysis recorded that most TCR beta V segments were productive about 87% or about 30% of the time.

The origin of this receptor is a female donor in good health and CMV-seropositive. The V and J genes are TRBV5-4 and TRBJ2-3; 8 bases are a match to TRBD1. Material for sequencing was PBMCs. CDR3 protein: CASRQSADRATDTQYF. The CDR3, as DNA: TGTGCCAGCAGGCAAAGTGCGGACAGGGCCACAGATACGCAGTATTTT.